These 8 T cell receptor beta chains were sequenced from one sample in a study of control samples from healthy donors and cancer patients. Some clones are missing from TCRdb's copy, which holds only in-frame ones; the method was immunoSEQ multiplex PCR. The data show more than 25,000 clones, with roughly 89% seen just once and roughly 12% held by the top ten. Material for sequencing was PBMCs. These receptors all stem from a man aged 45-60 years with lung cancer.

The chain combines TRBV25-1 with TRBJ2-5; D remains ambiguous. The CDR3 extends over 15 amino acids. The V end lost 0 bases, the J end lost 5 bases, and 13 bases lay between the germline ends. Germline assignment: CDR1 MGHDK and CDR2 SYGVNS. CDR3 sequence reads: CASSEYRADRETQYF. The CDR3 DNA follows: TGTGCCAGCAGTGAATATAGGGCAGATCGGGAGACCCAGTACTTC.

The sample holds one count of this clone. The chain combines TRBV9 with TRBJ1-6; D is perhaps TRBD1 (5 bases). This CDR3 comprises 14 residues. Trimming pared 1 base from V and 7 bases from J, leaving 9 bases between. CDR1 is SGDLS and CDR2 is YYNGEE in the germline V gene. The CDR3 DNA follows: TGTGCCAGCAGCGTACGGGGGTTAAATTCACCCCTCCACTTT. Protein: CASSVRGLNSPLHF.

The chain links TRBV27 to TRBJ1-1, with D uncertain. V dropped 3 bases and J dropped 2 bases, with 10 bases sitting between them. Germline CDR1 reads MNHEY; CDR2 reads SMNVEV (reference sequence). CDR3 length: 14 residues. The CDR3 is CASSFLPSNTEAFF. The CDR3, as DNA: TGTGCCAGCAGTTTTCTGCCCTCAAACACTGAAGCTTTCTTT.

Here the CDR3 DNA reads TGTGCCAGTAGTGTCCACAACCAAGAGACCCAGTACTTC. This sequence encodes CASSVHNQETQYF. This chain joins TRBV19 and TRBJ2-5; D is undetermined. Germline V CDR1 and CDR2: LNHDA, SQIVND (reference sequence). This CDR3 spans 13 amino acids. V was trimmed by 5 bases and J by 0 bases, leaving 7 bases between them.

This chain joins TRBV9 and TRBJ2-3, with no clear D. Between the trimmed V and J ends, which lost 3 bases and 0 bases, there was a span of 14 bases. The length of the CDR3 is 16 residues. Germline-derived CDR1 and CDR2 are SGDLS and YYNGEE. Written as DNA, the CDR3 is TGTGCCAGCAGCGCTATGGGTGGATCAAGCACAGATACGCAGTATTTT. It is translated as CASSAMGGSSTDTQYF.

This clone occurred a few times. V is TRBV5-1 and J is TRBJ1-1; no firm D call. The germline V and J ends were trimmed by 0 bases and 0 bases, with 6 bases remaining between them. The CDR3 extends over 14 amino acids. The germline CDR1 and CDR2 sequences are SGHRS and YFSETQ. Here the CDR3 reads CASSLDEVNTEAFF. Written as DNA, the CDR3 is TGCGCCAGCAGCTTGGACGAGGTGAACACTGAAGCTTTCTTT.

J is TRBJ1-1 and V is TRBV18; 7 bases are a match to TRBD1. Germline V lookup: CDR1 KGHSH, CDR2 LQKENI. There are 15 residues in the CDR3. V dropped 1 base and J dropped 4; count of bases not matched to a gene: 6. CDR3 in DNA: TGTGCCAGCTCACCACGGCAGGGGGGGGGCACTGAAGCTTTCTTT. Its protein product is CASSPRQGGGTEAFF.

This chain links TRBV11-2 with TRBJ2-3; D is uncertain. Germline V CDR1 and CDR2: SGHAT, FQNNGV. This CDR3 has 16 amino acids. Trimming cost V 1 base and J 5 bases, with 16 bases left between them. The DNA of the CDR3 is TGTGCCAGCAGCTTAGTGTCCCGAGGAGTGGGAGATACGCAGTATTTT. This sequence encodes CASSLVSRGVGDTQYF.